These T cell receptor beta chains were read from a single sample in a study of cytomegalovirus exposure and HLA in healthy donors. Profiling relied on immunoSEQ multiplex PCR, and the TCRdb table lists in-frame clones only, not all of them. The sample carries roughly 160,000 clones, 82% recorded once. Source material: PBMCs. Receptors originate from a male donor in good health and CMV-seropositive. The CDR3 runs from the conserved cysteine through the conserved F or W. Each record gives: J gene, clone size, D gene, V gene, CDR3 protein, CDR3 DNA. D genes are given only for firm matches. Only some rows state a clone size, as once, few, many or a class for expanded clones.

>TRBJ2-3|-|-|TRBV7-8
CASSPGLGGAPDTQYF
TGTGCCAGCAGCCCGGGCTTAGGGGGGGCCCCAGATACGCAGTATTTT
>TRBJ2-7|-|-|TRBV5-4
CASSQDSGTYEQYF
TGCGCCAGCAGCCAAGATAGCGGTACCTACGAGCAGTACTTC
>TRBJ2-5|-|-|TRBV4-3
CASSQEYRTAYQETQYF
TGCGCCAGCAGCCAAGAATATCGTACCGCGTACCAAGAGACCCAGTACTTC
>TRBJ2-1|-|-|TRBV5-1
CASSLGDSAYNEQFF
TGCGCCAGCAGCTTGGGTGACTCAGCCTACAATGAGCAGTTCTTC
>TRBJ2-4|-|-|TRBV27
CASSGTENSQYF
TGTGCCAGCAGCGGCACTGAAAACAGTCAGTACTTC
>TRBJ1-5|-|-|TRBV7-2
CASSERQGNQPQHF
TGTGCCAGCAGCGAGCGACAGGGCAATCAGCCCCAGCATTTT
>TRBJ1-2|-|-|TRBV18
CASSPERAGGYTF
TGTGCCAGCTCACCGGAGCGCGCTGGTGGCTACACCTTC
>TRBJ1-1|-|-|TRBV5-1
CASSLVGGQPTEAFF
TGCGCCAGCAGCTTGGTAGGTGGGCAGCCCACTGAAGCTTTCTTT
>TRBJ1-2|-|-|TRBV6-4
CASSDSRGYTF
TGTGCCAGCAGTGACTCGAGAGGCTACACCTTC
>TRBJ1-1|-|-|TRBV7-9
CASRGVRNLNTEAFF
TGTGCCAGCAGAGGGGTAAGGAATCTGAACACTGAAGCTTTCTTT
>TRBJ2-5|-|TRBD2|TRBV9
CASSVAGGAARETQYF
TGTGCCAGCAGCGTAGCGGGAGGGGCTGCAAGAGAGACCCAGTACTTC
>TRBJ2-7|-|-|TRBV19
CASMDKAYEQYF
TGTGCCAGTATGGACAAGGCCTACGAGCAGTACTTC
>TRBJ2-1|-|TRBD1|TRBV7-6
CASSSGTANEQFF
TGTGCCAGCAGCTCCGGGACAGCCAATGAGCAGTTCTTC
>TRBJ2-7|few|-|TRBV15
CATSPSQVNYEQYF
TGTGCCACCAGCCCATCACAGGTTAACTACGAGCAGTACTTC
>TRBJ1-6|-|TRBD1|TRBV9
CASSVDGQGDNSPLHF
TGTGCCAGCAGCGTAGATGGGCAGGGGGACAATTCACCCCTCCACTTT
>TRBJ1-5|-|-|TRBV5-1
CASSLNGESSNQPQHF
TGCGCCAGCAGCTTGAACGGGGAGAGTAGCAATCAGCCCCAGCATTTT
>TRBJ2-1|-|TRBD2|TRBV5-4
CASSRGLAVSSYNEQFF
TGTGCCAGCAGCCGCGGACTAGCGGTTAGCTCCTACAATGAGCAGTTCTTC
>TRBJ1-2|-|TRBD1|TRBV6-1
CASRRDREDGYTF
TGTGCCAGCAGGAGGGACAGGGAGGATGGCTACACCTTC
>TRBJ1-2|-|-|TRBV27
CASSPRGRTYGYTF
TGTGCCAGCAGTCCGAGGGGGAGAACCTATGGCTACACCTTC
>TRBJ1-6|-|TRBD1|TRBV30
CAWSEQGNSPLHF
TGTGCCTGGAGTGAACAGGGGAATTCACCCCTCCACTTT
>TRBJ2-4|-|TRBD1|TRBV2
CASTQDRGKNIQYF
TGTGCCAGCACCCAGGACAGGGGCAAAAACATTCAGTACTTC
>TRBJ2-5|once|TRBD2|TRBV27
CASSWGSGIQETQYF
TGTGCCAGCAGTTGGGGTAGCGGGATACAAGAGACCCAGTACTTC
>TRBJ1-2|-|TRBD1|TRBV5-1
CASSLGGQGRDGYTF
TGCGCCAGCAGCTTGGGGGGACAGGGAAGAGATGGCTACACCTTC